The rows below give T cell receptor beta chains drawn from one sample of a study of T cell changes during pregnancy in multiple sclerosis. Clones were sequenced by immunoSEQ multiplex PCR, and TCRdb holds only the in-frame ones, with some missing. The sample contains 50,000 to 60,000 clones, about nine tenths of which appear only once. The specimen comprised CD4+ T cells from peripheral blood mononuclear cells, sampled after pregnancy. These receptor sequences come from a female donor in good health, enrolled as a control in a pregnancy study. CDR3s include the opening cysteine and the closing phenylalanine or tryptophan. Fields, in order: clone size, V gene, D gene, J gene, CDR3 protein, CDR3 DNA. A D gene is named only where the DNA matches it firmly. Clone sizes are given selectively: once, few, many, or a class where the clone is expanded.

.	TRBV27	.	TRBJ1-1	CASSLTGRVRTEAFF	TGTGCCAGCAGTTTAACTGGCAGGGTTAGGACTGAAGCTTTCTTT
.	TRBV6-1	.	TRBJ2-6	CASSVRGSGANVLTF	TGTGCCAGCAGTGTCAGGGGTTCTGGGGCCAACGTCCTGACTTTC
.	TRBV18	TRBD1	TRBJ1-1	CASSQAGGTEAFF	TGTGCCAGCTCACAGGCAGGGGGGACTGAAGCTTTCTTT
.	TRBV2	.	TRBJ1-2	CASSESNYGYTF	TGTGCCAGCAGTGAATCGAACTATGGCTACACCTTC
.	TRBV18	.	TRBJ1-2	CASSPGGHYGYTF	TGTGCCAGCTCACCAGGTGGCCACTATGGCTACACCTTC
.	TRBV5-1	TRBD1	TRBJ1-2	CASSPSGQLNYGYTF	TGCGCCAGCAGCCCCTCGGGACAGCTAAACTATGGCTACACCTTC
.	TRBV19	TRBD2	TRBJ2-3	CASSIGGTGNTDTQYF	TGTGCCAGTAGTATCGGGGGGACGGGAAACACAGATACGCAGTATTTT
.	TRBV7-3	TRBD2	TRBJ2-2	CASSSGGADTGELFF	TGTGCCAGCAGTAGCGGGGGGGCGGACACCGGGGAGCTGTTTTTT
.	TRBV11-2	.	TRBJ2-1	CASSPLGGPYNEQFF	TGTGCCAGCAGCCCCTTGGGGGGGCCTTACAATGAGCAGTTCTTC
.	TRBV28	TRBD1	TRBJ2-3	CASSPSRGRVSTDTQYF	TGTGCCAGCAGTCCATCCAGGGGGCGGGTCAGCACAGATACGCAGTATTTT
.	TRBV29-1	.	TRBJ1-6	CSDEGDSPLHF	TGCAGCGATGAGGGAGACTCACCCCTCCACTTT
.	TRBV11-3	.	TRBJ1-1	CASSLQSGGTEAFF	TGTGCCAGCAGCTTACAGTCGGGGGGCACTGAAGCTTTCTTT
.	TRBV7-9	TRBD1	TRBJ1-1	CASSLVRQGSIKNTEAFF	TGTGCCAGCAGCTTAGTGAGACAGGGATCGATTAAGAACACTGAAGCTTTCTTT
.	TRBV14	.	TRBJ2-5	CASSRSRETQYF	TGTGCCAGCAGCCGGTCCCGGGAGACCCAGTACTTC
.	TRBV29-1	TRBD2	TRBJ2-5	CSVWSGLGGETQYF	TGCAGCGTTTGGTCGGGACTAGGGGGAGAGACCCAGTACTTC
once	TRBV15	.	TRBJ1-2	CATSRETLMRGYTF	TGTGCCACCAGCAGAGAGACCTTAATGCGGGGCTACACCTTC
.	TRBV15	.	TRBJ1-2	CASGEGNGYTF	TGTGCCTCGGGTGAGGGCAATGGCTACACCTTC
.	TRBV4-1	.	TRBJ1-4	CASSRWDSLREKLFF	TGCGCCAGCAGCCGCTGGGACTCTCTAAGGGAAAAACTGTTTTTT
.	TRBV5-5	TRBD1	TRBJ2-1	CASSVNRGGEQFF	TGTGCCAGCAGCGTGAACAGGGGTGGGGAGCAGTTCTTC
.	TRBV11-2	TRBD1	TRBJ1-2	CASSLGQGITYTF	TGTGCCAGCAGCTTGGGACAGGGGATCACCTACACCTTC
.	TRBV7-9	.	TRBJ2-1	CASSRGGSYNEQFF	TGTGCCAGCAGCCGTGGCGGCTCCTACAATGAGCAGTTCTTC
.	TRBV5-1	TRBD2	TRBJ2-1	CASSSGGPHEQFF	TGCGCCAGCAGTAGCGGGGGGCCTCATGAGCAGTTCTTC
.	TRBV5-4	.	TRBJ1-3	CASSLGGGSGNTIYF	TGTGCCAGCAGCTTGGGGGGGGGCTCTGGAAACACCATATATTTT
.	TRBV2	.	TRBJ1-5	CASSDLGLGNQPQHF	TGTGCCAGCAGTGATCTGGGGCTGGGCAATCAGCCCCAGCATTTT
.	TRBV7-9	.	TRBJ1-2	CASSLLSSARNYGYTF	TGTGCCAGCAGCTTACTGTCATCCGCTAGGAACTATGGCTACACCTTC
once	TRBV18	.	TRBJ1-2	CASSPGVEGGYTF	TGTGCCAGCTCACCAGGTGTCGAGGGTGGCTACACCTTC
once	TRBV28	.	TRBJ1-6	CASNDRGPPLHF	TGTGCCAGCAACGATCGGGGTCCACCCCTCCACTTT
.	TRBV5-5	TRBD1	TRBJ1-2	CASSLLDREGGYTF	TGTGCCAGCAGCTTACTCGACAGGGAAGGTGGCTACACCTTC
.	TRBV7-2	.	TRBJ1-1	CASSPRVNTEAFF	TGTGCCAGCAGCCCCCGGGTTAACACTGAAGCTTTCTTT
.	TRBV30	.	TRBJ1-1	CAWWGREAFF	TGTGCCTGGTGGGGGCGAGAAGCTTTCTTT